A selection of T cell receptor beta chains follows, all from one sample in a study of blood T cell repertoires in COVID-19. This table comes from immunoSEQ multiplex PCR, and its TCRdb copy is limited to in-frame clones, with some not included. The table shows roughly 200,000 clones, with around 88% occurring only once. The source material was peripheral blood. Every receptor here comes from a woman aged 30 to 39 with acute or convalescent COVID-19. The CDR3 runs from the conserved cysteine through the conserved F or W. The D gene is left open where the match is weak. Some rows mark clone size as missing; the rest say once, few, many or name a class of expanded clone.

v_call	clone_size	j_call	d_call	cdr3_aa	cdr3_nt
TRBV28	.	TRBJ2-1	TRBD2	CASSSSGTSVYNEQFF	TGTGCCAGCAGTTCGAGTGGGACTAGCGTCTACAATGAGCAGTTCTTC
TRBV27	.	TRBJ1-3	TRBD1	CASSSTGTGSGNTIYF	TGTGCCAGCAGTTCCACCGGGACAGGCTCTGGAAACACCATATATTTT
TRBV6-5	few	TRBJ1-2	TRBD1	CASSTQGSGYTF	TGTGCCAGCAGTACACAGGGGAGCGGCTACACCTTC
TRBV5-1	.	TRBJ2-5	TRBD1	CASNRQGAEQETQYF	TGCGCCAGCAACAGGCAGGGGGCAGAGCAAGAGACCCAGTACTTC
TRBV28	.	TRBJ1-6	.	CATRELNSPLHF	TGTGCCACCCGGGAACTCAATTCACCCCTCCACTTT
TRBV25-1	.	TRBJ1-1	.	CASVGGGDTEAFF	TGTGCCAGCGTGGGGGGGGGAGACACTGAAGCTTTCTTT
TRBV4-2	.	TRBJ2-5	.	CASSQDGGRQETQYF	TGTGCCAGCAGCCAAGATGGGGGCAGACAAGAGACCCAGTACTTC
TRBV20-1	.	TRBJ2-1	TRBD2	CSAKTLAVQFF	TGCAGTGCTAAGACTCTAGCGGTGCAGTTCTTC
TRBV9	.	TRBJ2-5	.	CASSVPGETQYF	TGTGCCAGCAGCGTACCGGGAGAGACCCAGTACTTC
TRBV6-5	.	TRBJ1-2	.	CAGEGAGGGYTF	TGTGCCGGAGAGGGAGCTGGGGGCGGCTACACCTTC
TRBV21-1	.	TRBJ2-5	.	CASRTSFGDKQETQYF	TGTGCCAGCAGAACATCCTTCGGGGACAAGCAAGAGACCCAGTACTTC
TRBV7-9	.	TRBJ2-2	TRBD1	CASSSARTGYTGELFF	TGTGCCAGCAGCTCAGCGAGGACAGGATACACCGGGGAGCTGTTTTTT
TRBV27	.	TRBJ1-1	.	CASSLRTGWAAFF	TGTGCCAGCAGTTTAAGAACAGGGTGGGCAGCTTTCTTT
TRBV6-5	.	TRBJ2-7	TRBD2	CASTRGGEQYF	TGTGCCAGCACGCGCGGGGGCGAGCAGTACTTC
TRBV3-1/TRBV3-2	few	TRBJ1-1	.	CASSQVLRGEAFF	TGTGCCAGCAGCCAAGTTTTAAGGGGCGAAGCTTTCTTT
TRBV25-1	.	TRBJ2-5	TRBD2	CASSLAGVETQYF	TGTGCCAGCAGCTTAGCGGGAGTAGAGACCCAGTACTTC
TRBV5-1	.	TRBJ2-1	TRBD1	CASSLKQGQYYNEQFF	TGCGCCAGCAGCTTGAAACAGGGGCAGTACTACAATGAGCAGTTCTTC
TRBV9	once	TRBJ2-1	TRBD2	CASSVTSGRSNEQFF	TGTGCCAGCAGCGTGACTAGCGGGAGGTCCAATGAGCAGTTCTTC
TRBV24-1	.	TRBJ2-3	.	CATSDNREQDTQYF	TGTGCCACCAGTGATAATAGGGAGCAAGATACGCAGTATTTT
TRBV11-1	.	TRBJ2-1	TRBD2	CASGTSGRAVNNEQFF	TGTGCCAGCGGAACGAGCGGGAGGGCCGTTAACAATGAGCAGTTCTTC
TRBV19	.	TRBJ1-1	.	CASTGAGDTEAFF	TGTGCCAGTACTGGGGCCGGAGACACTGAAGCTTTCTTT
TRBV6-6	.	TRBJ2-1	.	CASSPAGLTGSEQFF	TGTGCCAGCAGCCCCGCCGGCTTAACAGGGAGTGAGCAGTTCTTC
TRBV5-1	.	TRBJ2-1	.	CASSLGPQAPQFF	TGCGCCAGCAGCTTGGGGCCCCAAGCGCCGCAGTTCTTC
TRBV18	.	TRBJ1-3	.	CASSLPGSGNTIYF	TGTGCCAGCTCACTTCCCGGCTCTGGAAACACCATATATTTT
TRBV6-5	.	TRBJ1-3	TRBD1	CASSRDRGGNTIYF	TGTGCCAGCAGCAGGGACAGGGGTGGAAACACCATATATTTT
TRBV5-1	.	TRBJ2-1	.	CASQGRIGSYNEQFF	TGCGCCAGTCAAGGGAGGATCGGCTCCTACAATGAGCAGTTCTTC
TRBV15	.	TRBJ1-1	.	CATSREPPQAGIAFF	TGTGCCACCAGCAGAGAACCCCCACAGGCTGGAATAGCTTTCTTT
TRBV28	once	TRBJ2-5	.	CASSLTVQETQYF	TGTGCCAGCAGTTTAACAGTTCAAGAGACCCAGTACTTC
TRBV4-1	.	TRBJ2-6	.	CASSLSGQIGAGANVLTF	TGCGCCAGCAGCCTTTCTGGACAGATCGGGGCTGGGGCCAACGTCCTGACTTTC
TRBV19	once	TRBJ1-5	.	CASSPQGNQPQHF	TGTGCCAGTAGTCCCCAGGGAAATCAGCCCCAGCATTTT
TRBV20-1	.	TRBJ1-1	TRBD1	CSARARTGAFF	TGCAGTGCTAGAGCCCGGACAGGAGCTTTCTTT
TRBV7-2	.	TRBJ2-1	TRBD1	CASSLVVGRGTPRNEQFF	TGTGCCAGCAGCTTAGTTGTCGGCAGGGGGACCCCACGCAATGAGCAGTTCTTC
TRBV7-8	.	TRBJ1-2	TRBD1	CASSHVSGQDNYGYTF	TGTGCCAGCAGCCATGTATCGGGACAGGATAACTATGGCTACACCTTC
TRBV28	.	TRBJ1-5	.	CATSRGSFSNQPQHF	TGTGCCACCTCACGGGGGAGCTTTAGCAATCAGCCCCAGCATTTT
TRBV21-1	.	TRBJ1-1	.	CASRAQGWDTEAFF	TGTGCCAGCAGGGCACAGGGATGGGACACTGAAGCTTTCTTT
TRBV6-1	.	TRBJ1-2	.	CASSDPDYGYTF	TGTGCCAGCAGTGACCCAGACTATGGCTACACCTTC
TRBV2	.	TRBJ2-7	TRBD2	CASSGLAGIGEQYF	TGTGCCAGCAGCGGACTAGCGGGTATAGGGGAGCAGTACTTC
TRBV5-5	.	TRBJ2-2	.	CASKDSPARELFF	TGTGCCAGCAAAGACTCCCCGGCCAGGGAGCTGTTTTTT
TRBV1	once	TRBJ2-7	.	CTSSLTGLNYEQYF	TGCACCAGCAGCCTTACAGGGCTTAACTACGAGCAGTACTTC
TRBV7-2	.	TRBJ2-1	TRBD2	CASSLKATSGSRNEQFF	TGTGCCAGCAGCTTAAAAGCCACTAGCGGGAGTAGGAATGAGCAGTTCTTC
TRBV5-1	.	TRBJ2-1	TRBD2	CASSLGLAGALYNEQFF	TGCGCCAGCAGCCTAGGACTAGCGGGAGCCCTTTACAATGAGCAGTTCTTC
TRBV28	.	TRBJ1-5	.	CASSFPPGAQHF	TGTGCCAGCAGTTTCCCCCCCGGGGCCCAGCATTTT
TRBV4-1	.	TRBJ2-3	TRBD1	CASSPATGNTFF	TGCGCCAGCAGCCCCGCGACAGGGAATACTTTTTTT
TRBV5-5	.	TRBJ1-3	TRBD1	CASSPRDRSSGNTIYF	TGTGCCAGCAGCCCGAGGGACAGAAGCTCTGGAAACACCATATATTTT
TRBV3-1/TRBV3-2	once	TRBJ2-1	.	CASSQGASSAHNEQFF	TGTGCCAGCAGCCAAGGGGCGTCCTCGGCACACAATGAGCAGTTCTTC
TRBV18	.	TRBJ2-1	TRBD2	CASSPSRLAGGSEQFF	TGTGCCAGCTCACCTTCCCGACTAGCGGGAGGCAGTGAGCAGTTCTTC
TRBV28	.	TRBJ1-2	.	CASTRPGQIPGYTF	TGTGCCAGCACCAGACCGGGACAAATTCCCGGCTACACCTTC